This entry is about one TCR beta chain. Its cognate antigen is unknown. The source of the sample is a study of T cells in localized non-small cell lung cancer. General study results and limits: The study sequenced only one region of the tumor. As a result, intratumor heterogeneity could not be excluded and remains possible. Uninvolved adjacent lung had more T cell clonality than any other tissue, topping tumor.

Repertoires were generated with immunoSEQ multiplex PCR, while TCRdb's copy carries only in-frame clones and drops some. The sample carries about 2,000 clones, 24% recorded once. In germline, CDR1 is MNHGY, CDR2 SAAAGT. CDR3 length equals 16 residues. Trimming took 6 bases from V and 2 from J, leaving 18 bases between them. The sequence came from a woman aged 35 to 75 with stage II squamous cell lung carcinoma. V usage is TRBV6-8 and J usage is TRBJ2-3; TRBD2 is a possible D gene (5 bases). Sequenced material: lung tumor tissue, taken before any cancer treatment. CDR3 coding DNA: TGTGCCAGCAGCGCTACTTTCGGAGGTCCCACAGATACGCAGTATTTT. Encoded protein: CASSATFGGPTDTQYF.